A single sample is the source of the 25 T cell receptor beta chains below, sequenced in a study of blood T cells in healthy people across ages. Using a J-beta primer mix together with a sample-barcoded 5' primer, a second PCR was run for roughly 7 to 11 cycles. Using its own MiXCR run on the 5' RACE reads, TCRdb lists one record per CDR3 protein. The profile shows fewer than 700,000 distinct CDR3 sequences, 35% to 50% of them singletons. Sequenced material: blood. Receptor source: a man aged 80 or over in good health.

The chain links TRBV29-1 to TRBJ1-2; D is uncertain. The germline CDR1 and CDR2 sequences are SQVTM and ANQGSEA. Trimming left V 8 bases short and J 6 bases short, with 4 bases between. The CDR3 is made up of 8 amino acids. The CDR3 reads CSMDGYTF. CDR3 nucleotide sequence: TGCAGCATGGATGGCTACACCTTC.

The chain carries TRBV20-1 and TRBJ2-4; D gene ambiguous. This CDR3 has 14 amino acids. Trimming took 0 bases from V and 1 from J, leaving 7 bases between them. Germline-derived CDR1 and CDR2 are DFQATT and SNEGSKA (reference sequence). The CDR3 here is CSAREDIAKNIQYF. The CDR3 nucleotides are TGCAGTGCTAGAGAGGATATTGCCAAAAACATTCAGTACTTC.

The V gene is TRBV6-1, the J gene TRBJ1-2, with a tentative D call TRBD1 (5 bases). Germline assignment: CDR1 MNHNS and CDR2 SASEGT. The germline V and J ends were trimmed by 6 bases and 6 bases, with 14 bases remaining between them. The length of the CDR3 is 13 residues. CDR3 DNA: TGTGCCAGCAGGGCGGACACAGTAAATGGCTACACCTTC. The encoded protein is CASRADTVNGYTF.

In regard to this clonotype: A much larger clonotype is one base distant, so this may be a read error. This sequence joins TRBV6-5 and TRBJ2-7; D unclear. The CDR3 totals 11 residues. The V end lost 6 bases, the J end lost 3 bases, and 6 bases lay between the germline ends. CDR1 and CDR2 (germline): MNHEY, SVGAGI. The CDR3: CASRTHYEQYF. The CDR3 DNA reads TGTGCCAGCAGGACCCACTACGAGCAGTACTTC.

This clonotype has more than one count but fewer than ten. The V gene is TRBV12-3 or TRBV12-4, the J gene TRBJ2-4, with 8 bases that match TRBD1. Losses at the gene ends were 7 bases for V and 2 bases for J; bases not matched to a gene: 7. The CDR3 is 15 amino acids. The DNA of the CDR3 is TGTGCCAGCACTAACTACAGGGGGTCCAAAAACATTCAGTACTTC. The encoded protein is CASTNYRGSKNIQYF.

The chain uses TRBV7-2 and TRBJ2-3; 7 positions agree with TRBD2. J lost 0 bases, V lost 5 bases, and 11 bases had no gene match. Germline V gives CDR1 SGHTA, CDR2 FQGNSA. The CDR3 runs to 17 residues. The CDR3 loop is CASSLASSSGSTDTQYF. The CDR3 coding sequence is TGTGCCAGCAGCCTCGCATCCTCTAGCGGAAGCACAGATACGCAGTATTTT.

The chain combines TRBV1 with TRBJ1-2; whether TRBD1, the table's D call, matches the DNA was not checked. TRBV1 represents a pseudogene. This CDR3 has 16 residues. This CDR3 reads CTSSHRWTFYSYGYTF. The CDR3 DNA follows: TGCACCAGCAGCCACCGGTGGACATTCTATAGCTATGGCTACACCTTC.

The chain combines TRBV5-1 with TRBJ2-6; TRBD1 agrees at 7 bases. Trimming removed 4 bases from V and 4 bases from J; junction bases left unmatched: 14. CDR1 SGHRS and CDR2 YFSETQ come from the germline V gene. The CDR3 is 18 residues long. The CDR3 is CASSIRDSATSGANVLTF. CDR3 sequence (DNA): TGCGCCAGCAGCATCCGGGACAGCGCCACTTCAGGGGCCAACGTCCTGACTTTC. The full variable domain, completed using reference TRBV5-1 and TRBJ2-6, is KAGVTQTPRYLIKTRGQQVTLSCSPISGHRSVSWYQQTPGQGLQFLFEYFSETQRNKGNFPGRFSGRQFSNSRSEMNVSTLELGDSALYLCASSIRDSATSGANVLTFGAGSRLTVL.

This clonotype came up many times. The V and J genes are TRBV29-1 and TRBJ2-3; 10 bases match TRBD2. The CDR3 length is 14 residues. The trim removed 2 bases at V and 4 bases at J, leaving 3 bases unmatched. The germline V gene has CDR1 SQVTM and CDR2 ANQGSEA. CDR3 residues: CSVELAGGSDTQYF. The CDR3 region has the DNA TGCAGCGTTGAATTAGCGGGAGGTTCAGATACGCAGTATTTT.

The J gene is TRBJ2-5, the V gene TRBV11-2, with D uncertain. The J call may be in error: the DNA end matches TRBJ2-7 better. The CDR3 sequence is 14 residues long. In germline, CDR1 is SGHAT, CDR2 FQNNGV. The CDR3 protein is CASSLIRGHYEQYF. In DNA form, the CDR3 reads TGTGCCAGCAGCTTAATCCGAGGCCACTACGAGCAGTACTTC.

The chain links TRBV7-2 to TRBJ2-5; 9 bases agree with TRBD2. V lost 7 bases, J lost 1 base, and 10 bases stayed unmatched. The CDR3 has 16 residues. Germline V gene data show CDR1 as SGHTA and CDR2 as FQGNSA. The CDR3 is CASTHGASGAQETQYF. Written as DNA, the CDR3 is TGTGCCAGCACTCACGGGGCTAGCGGGGCCCAAGAGACCCAGTACTTC.

DNA for the CDR3: TGCGCCAGCAGCCAAGATTGGGGCGGGACCTCTAACAATGAGCAGTACTTC. As protein: CASSQDWGGTSNNEQYF. The chain links TRBV4-3 to TRBJ2-7, with a tentative D call TRBD2 (6 bases). V was clipped by 0 bases and J by 7 bases, with 22 bases between them. Germline V gene sequence: CDR1 LGHNA, CDR2 YSLEER. This CDR3 has 17 residues.

The rearrangement joins TRBV20-1 to TRBJ2-7, with TRBD1 matching 7 bases. The J call is doubtful: the DNA matches TRBJ2-5 better. Germline V lookup: CDR1 DFQATT, CDR2 SNEGSKA (reference sequence). The length of the CDR3 is 15 residues. The CDR3 DNA reads as TGCAGTGCTAGAGATAGTAGGGGGCTGGGGGAGACCCAGTACTTC. Its translation is CSARDSRGLGETQYF.

This clonotype was picked up one time. This sequence joins TRBV7-2 and TRBJ2-5, with a possible D match to TRBD1 (8 bases). Germline V CDR1 and CDR2: SGHTA, FQGNSA. Trimming removed 6 bases at V and 6 bases at J, with 23 bases between. The CDR3 is 16 amino acids. As DNA, the CDR3 is TGTGCCAGCAGTTCAAAGGGAGGGACAGGAGGACAGACCCAGTACTTC. Protein: CASSSKGGTGGQTQYF.

V gene TRBV27 combines with J gene TRBJ2-5; 8 bases match TRBD1. CDR1 and CDR2 (germline): MNHEY, SMNVEV (reference sequence). J was trimmed by 11 bases and V by 1 base; bases with no gene match: 15. The CDR3 spans 16 residues. The CDR3 spells CASSLFQGARINEQYF. The CDR3 coding sequence is TGTGCCAGCAGTTTATTTCAGGGGGCGCGTATAAATGAGCAGTACTTC.

The sample holds a few counts of this clonotype. A junction boundary mismatches the germline segment, possibly from a read error. J is TRBJ1-6 and V is TRBV5-5; D gene unclear. This CDR3 comprises 12 residues. The germline V gene has CDR1 SGHKS and CDR2 YYEKEE (reference sequence). CDR3 region: CASTLNNSPLHF. In DNA form, the CDR3 reads TGTGCCAGCACCTTGAATAATTCACCCCTCCACTTT.

The genes are TRBV20-1 and TRBJ2-7; 15 bases are a match to TRBD2. The germline CDR1 and CDR2 sequences are DFQATT and SNEGSKA (reference sequence). V was clipped by 3 bases and J by 1 base; unmatched bases: 4. The CDR3 has 16 amino acids. CDR3: CSARTGTSGRSYEQYF. CDR3 coding DNA: TGCAGTGCTAGGACCGGGACTAGCGGGAGGTCCTACGAGCAGTACTTC.

This clonotype has a handful of counts. This chain uses TRBV3-1 with TRBJ1-2; D is unclear. Germline CDR1 and CDR2: LGHDT and YNNKEL (reference sequence). Deletions cut 4 bases from V and 7 bases from J, with 13 bases between. The CDR3 extends over 13 amino acids. CDR3 sequence reads: CASSPDVATGYTF. CDR3 in DNA: TGTGCCAGCAGCCCAGACGTTGCGACTGGCTACACCTTC.

The rearrangement uses TRBV20-1 and TRBJ2-1; D gene uncertain. The germline gives CDR1 DFQATT, CDR2 SNEGSKA (reference sequence). This CDR3 is built from 15 residues. Trimming left V 6 bases short and J 0 bases short, with 15 bases between. The CDR3 spells CSATVQTSSYNEQFF. The DNA for the CDR3 is TGCAGTGCCACCGTACAGACGAGCTCCTACAATGAGCAGTTCTTC.

This clonotype was seen only a few times. This chain links TRBV11-2 with TRBJ1-4; D not resolved. The V and J ends lost 1 base and 8 bases respectively, with 8 bases between them. Germline V lookup: CDR1 SGHAT, CDR2 FQNNGV. The length of the CDR3 is 13 residues. The CDR3 region is CASSLVEGEKLFF. The CDR3 DNA follows: TGTGCCAGCAGCTTAGTTGAGGGAGAAAAACTGTTTTTT.

This clonotype was recorded a few times. The chain recombines TRBV5-1 with TRBJ2-4, with unresolved D. CDR1 SGHRS and CDR2 YFSETQ come from the germline V gene. The CDR3 length is 13 residues. The V gene lost 4 bases and the J gene lost 3 bases, with 8 bases spanning the gap. CDR3 nucleotides: TGCGCCAGCAGCCCCCTAGGCAAAAACATTCAGTACTTC. Protein product: CASSPLGKNIQYF.

This clonotype was counted at least ten times. The V gene is TRBV7-2, the J gene TRBJ2-7; D is possibly TRBD2 (7 bases). The germline V and J ends were trimmed by 1 base and 1 base, with 20 bases remaining between them. Germline CDR1 SGHTA, CDR2 FQGNSA. The CDR3 is 18 residues long. For the CDR3, the DNA is TGTGCCAGCAGCTTAGGGGAACGTAGGGGGGGTGGATCCTACGAGCAGTACTTC. Translation gives CASSLGERRGGGSYEQYF.

Comments on this clonotype: An end of the junction does not agree with germline; a read error may underlie this. This chain connects TRBV6-5 to TRBJ2-3, with 7 bases fitting TRBD1. The V gene's germline CDR1 is MNHEY and CDR2 SVGAGI. This CDR3 contains 13 residues. Here the CDR3 reads CTSSDRVTDTQYF. The CDR3 DNA sequence: TGTACCAGCAGCGACAGGGTCACAGATACGCAGTATTTT.

This clonotype has a handful of counts. This chain joins TRBV6-5 and TRBJ2-3; D uncertain. The CDR3 length is 15 residues. The germline V and J ends were trimmed by 6 bases and 3 bases, with 16 bases remaining between them. Germline assignment: CDR1 MNHEY and CDR2 SVGAGI. CDR3 nucleotides: TGTGCCAGCAGGCTTACAGCCCTAAAGACAGATACGCAGTATTTT. Its translation: CASRLTALKTDTQYF.

The V and J genes are TRBV6-5 and TRBJ2-7; a possible D gene is TRBD1 (6 bases). The V gene lost 7 bases and the J gene lost 2 bases, with 15 bases spanning the gap. Germline values: CDR1 MNHEY, CDR2 SVGAGI. This CDR3 comprises 14 residues. CDR3 amino acids: CASNTGPMTYEQYF. The CDR3 DNA sequence: TGTGCCAGCAATACAGGGCCAATGACCTACGAGCAGTACTTC.